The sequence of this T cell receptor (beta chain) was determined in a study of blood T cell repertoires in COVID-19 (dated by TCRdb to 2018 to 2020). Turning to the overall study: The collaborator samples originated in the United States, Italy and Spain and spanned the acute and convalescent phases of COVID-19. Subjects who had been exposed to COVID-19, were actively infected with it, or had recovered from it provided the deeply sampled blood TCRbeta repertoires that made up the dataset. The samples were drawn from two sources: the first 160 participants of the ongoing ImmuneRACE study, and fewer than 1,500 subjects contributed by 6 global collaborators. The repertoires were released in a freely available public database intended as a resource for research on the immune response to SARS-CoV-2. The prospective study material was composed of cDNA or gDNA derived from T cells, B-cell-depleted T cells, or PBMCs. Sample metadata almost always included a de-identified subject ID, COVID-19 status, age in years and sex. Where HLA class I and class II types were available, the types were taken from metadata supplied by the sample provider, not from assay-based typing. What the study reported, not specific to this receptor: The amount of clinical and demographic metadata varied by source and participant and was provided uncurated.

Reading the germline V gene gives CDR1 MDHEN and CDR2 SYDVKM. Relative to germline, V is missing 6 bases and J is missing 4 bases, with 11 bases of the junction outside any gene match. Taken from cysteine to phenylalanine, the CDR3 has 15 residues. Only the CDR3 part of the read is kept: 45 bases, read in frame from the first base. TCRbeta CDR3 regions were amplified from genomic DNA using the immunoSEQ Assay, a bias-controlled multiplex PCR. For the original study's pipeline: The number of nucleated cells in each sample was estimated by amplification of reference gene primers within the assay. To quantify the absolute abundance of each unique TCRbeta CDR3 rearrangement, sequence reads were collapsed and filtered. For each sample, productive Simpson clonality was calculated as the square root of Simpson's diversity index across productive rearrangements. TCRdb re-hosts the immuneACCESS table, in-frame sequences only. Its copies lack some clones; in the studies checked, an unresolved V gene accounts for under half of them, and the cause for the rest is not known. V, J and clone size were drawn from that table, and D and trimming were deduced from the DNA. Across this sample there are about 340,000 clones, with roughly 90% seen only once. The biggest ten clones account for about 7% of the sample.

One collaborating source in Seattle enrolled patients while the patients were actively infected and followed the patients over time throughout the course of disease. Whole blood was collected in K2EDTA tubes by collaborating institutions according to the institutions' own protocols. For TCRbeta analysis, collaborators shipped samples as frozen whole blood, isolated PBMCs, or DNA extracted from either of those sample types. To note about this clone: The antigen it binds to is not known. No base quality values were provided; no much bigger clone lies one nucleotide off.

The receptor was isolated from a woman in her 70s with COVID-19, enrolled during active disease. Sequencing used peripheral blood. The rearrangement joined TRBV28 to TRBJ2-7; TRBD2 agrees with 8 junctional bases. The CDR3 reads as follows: CASRHSGEGRYEQYF. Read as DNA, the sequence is TGTGCCAGCAGACATAGCGGGGAGGGGAGGTACGAGCAGTACTTC.